This T cell receptor beta chain was sequenced during a study of blood T cell repertoires in COVID-19 (dated by TCRdb to 2020 to 2021). Background for the entire study: Samples from collaborators originated in the United States, Italy and Spain and spanned both the acute and convalescent phases of COVID-19. The material from the prospective study consisted of cDNA or gDNA derived from T cells, B-cell-depleted T cells, or PBMCs. Deeply sampled blood TCRbeta repertoires from subjects exposed to, actively infected with, or recovered from COVID-19 were included in the dataset. The repertoires were made available in a free public database intended to serve as a resource for research on the immune response to SARS-CoV-2. The samples were drawn from the first 160 participants of the ongoing ImmuneRACE study and from 950 to 1,500 subjects provided by 6 global collaborators. Sample metadata almost always included a de-identified subject ID, COVID-19 status, age in years and sex. HLA class I and class II types, where available, came from metadata supplied by the sample provider rather than from assay-based typing.

General findings and caveats noted by the study authors: The amount of clinical and demographic metadata varied by source and participant and was provided uncurated.

In the case of this clone: This clone's antigen is unknown. No base quality values were provided; no much bigger clone lies one nucleotide off.

TCRbeta CDR3 regions were amplified from genomic DNA by means of the immunoSEQ Assay, a bias-controlled multiplex PCR. As for the authors' bioinformatics: Within the assay, amplification of reference gene primers was used to estimate how many nucleated cells each sample contained. To quantify the absolute abundance of each unique TCRbeta CDR3 rearrangement, sequence reads were collapsed and filtered. For each sample, productive Simpson clonality was calculated as the square root of Simpson's diversity index over productive rearrangements. The table was pulled from immuneACCESS by TCRdb, which kept in-frame rearrangements only. Such tables lose some clones; where checked, under half of the loss comes from unresolved V genes, and the rest has no known cause. The DNA gave D and trimming, while V, J and clone size come from that table. The sample table lists around 220,000 clones, under 90% of them with a count of one. The ten largest clones take up about 4.8% of the sample.

Whole blood was collected in K2EDTA tubes by collaborating institutions according to the institutions' own protocols. Collaborator samples were shipped for TCRbeta analysis as frozen whole blood, isolated PBMCs, or DNA extracted from either sample type. For this chain, trimming is 0 bases at the V end and 4 bases at the J end, and the number of junction bases without a gene match is 6. The CDR3 holds 16 amino acids from the cysteine to the phenylalanine. Only CDR3 DNA remains: 48 bases, in frame from the first base. CDR1 LGHDT and CDR2 YNNKEL were looked up in the germline V gene (reference sequence).

The chain uses TRBV3-1 (or the pseudogene TRBV3-2) and TRBJ2-3; 8 central bases correspond to TRBD1. This sequence originates from a man between 45 and 60 years old with acute or convalescent COVID-19. Source material: peripheral blood. The DNA sequence reads TGTGCCAGCAGCCAAGATGCAGGGGGCTTCGCAGATACGCAGTATTTT. Its amino acids are CASSQDAGGFADTQYF.